This T cell receptor beta chain is drawn from a study of blood T cells in healthy people across ages (dated by TCRdb to between 2014 and 2017). With regard to the full study: In model experiments, template switching captured about one uniquely barcoded TCR beta cDNA molecule for every two T cells. For two donors (one aged 18 to 29 and one aged 80 or older), the study analyzed two additional independent replicas of 1 million unique cDNA reads from the same blood draw. The donors were divided into four age groups: young (average about 16 years), middle-aged (around 37), aged (under 70) and long-lived (roughly 82). The study measured age-related changes in TCR beta repertoire diversity using deep sequencing normalized with unique cDNA molecular identifiers. To avoid experimental bias, donors of different ages were distributed randomly across sequencing lanes.

Systemically healthy Caucasian individuals from Russia, some 38 in total and aged 6 to 90 years, were included as donors. Each donor gave roughly 9.5 milliliters of peripheral blood, collected into EDTA-treated Vacutainer tubes. Ficoll-Paque density-gradient centrifugation was used to isolate PBMCs, with at least 7 million per sample. Total RNA, at least 6 micrograms per sample, was extracted from PBMCs with Trizol reagent. Naive CD45RAhigh/CD27high T cell percentages were measured by flow cytometry on a PBMC aliquot from every donor. The library was prepared using 5' RACE. The instrument given in TCRdb is Illumina HiSeq 2500. A second 7 to 11 cycle PCR used a sample-barcoded 5' primer and a J-beta primer mix. A unique molecular identifier was introduced onto each TCR beta cDNA molecule by a template-switch 5' adaptor carrying 12 random nucleotides. At least 2.5 million CDR3-containing paired-end reads were obtained from each sample. The Mint cDNA synthesis kit, primed by a TRBC-specific oligonucleotide, was used to synthesize first-strand cDNA from all RNA. Following uracil-DNA glycosylase treatment, all cDNA underwent a first 18-cycle PCR with the universal primers M1SS and BC2_uni_R. As for the original processing: For normalization, 1 million high-quality reads, each with a distinct molecular identifier, were randomly selected from each sample. Instead of being binned into consensus sequences, reads with shared molecular identifiers were discarded. MiTCR, run with a Q25 quality threshold and the strictest error-elimination algorithm, handled CDR3 identification, clonotype clustering and error correction. A nonparametric unseen species model using Euler transformation provided a lower-bound estimate of total TCR beta diversity. TCRdb ran its own pipeline on the public reads, namely fastp trimming at Q25 and MiXCR clone calling, and kept in-frame beta chains. Each entry merges the rows of one CDR3 protein and shows their most common DNA and genes. The V and J calls, along with clone size, are taken from TCRdb and not from the paper's own processing. Counted in this sample were more than 1.4 million distinct CDR3 sequences; roughly 40% of them appeared once. Roughly 7.9% of the sample comes from the top ten.

Trimming takes 0 bases from V and 2 bases from J, and the germline ends sit 5 bases apart. The germline V gene encodes CDR1 MRHNA and CDR2 SNTAGT. Including the terminal cysteine and phenylalanine, the CDR3 comprises 14 residues. The CDR3 DNA has 42 bases and is translated from base 1. Concerning this clonotype: There is no known antigen for this receptor. Base qualities are not recorded, but no much larger clone differs from it by a single base.

Summary of the overall study and its limitations: There was a strong correlation between observed TCR beta diversity and the percentage of naive T cells measured by flow cytometry. Estimates of total diversity based on one million sequenced T cells were considered lower bounds and underestimates. Bulk unsorted PBMC profiling prevented conclusive comparison of naive and antigen-experienced compartments. Observed TCR beta diversity per million T cells fell roughly linearly with age, and a significant reduction was already apparent by age roughly 40. Because the CMV infection status of the donors was unknown, age-related changes in expanded clonotypes may potentially have been confounded. Compared with the aged group, the long-lived group had more naive CD4+ T cells, fewer expanded clones and increased TCR diversity, a pattern suggesting age selection.

This TCR was recovered from a young woman in good health. Rearrangement joined TRBV6-4 to TRBJ1-3; too little of a D gene remains to name it. The specimen was blood. The CDR3 region: CASSDSRTGNTIYF. The nucleotide sequence reads TGTGCCAGCAGTGACTCCCGTACTGGAAACACCATATATTTT.